This record looks at one TCR beta chain sequence and its context. Antigen unknown. One entry per CDR3 protein, called by TCRdb with MiXCR from the reads. Of around 280,000 distinct CDR3 sequences listed, roughly an eighth are singletons. These data belong to a study of T cell repertoires in cytomegalovirus infection. About the research overall: Matching HLA type and CMV infection were both indicated by public TCR beta signatures.

Study results and limitations: The response measured ex vivo was dominated by TCR beta clonotypes (HLA-C-restricted and CMV-specific). Summed frequency of shared TCR beta families picked out CMV carriers who also had the relevant HLA.

Trimming cost V 0 bases and J 7 bases, with 19 bases left between them. In germline, CDR1 is SQVTM, CDR2 ANQGSEA. This CDR3 spans 15 amino acids. This chain uses TRBV29-1 with TRBJ2-7, with D perhaps TRBD1 (6 bases). The sequencing sample was made of PBMCs. This sequence was found in a human donor in good health (CMV status not recorded). Some clones in this sample may be carry-over from other donors' samples. The CDR3 region has the DNA TGCAGCGTTGAAGAGGGGGCAGGGGACCCCTTTGAGCAGTACTTC. As protein: CSVEEGAGDPFEQYF.